This T cell receptor (beta chain) was recorded in a study of vaccination effects on CD4 cells after COVID-19. Study details: As their vaccination, participants received two doses of either BNT162b2 or mRNA-1273.

Using viral peptide pools, the ViraFEST assay grew out antigen-specific CD4+ T cells prior to sequencing. The culture ran for approximately nine days before CD4+ T cells were isolated. The protocol was immunoSEQ multiplex PCR, while the TCRdb copy is restricted to in-frame clones and leaves out a portion. The repertoire holds around 19,000 clones, about 70% seen once, with roughly a sixth in the top ten. Germline V lookup: CDR1 MNHEY, CDR2 SVGAGI. Trimming left V 2 bases short and J 3 bases short, with 7 bases between. There are 13 residues in the CDR3. As concerns this clone: Its antigen is not identified.

The receptor was isolated from a human donor who received a COVID-19 vaccine. The V gene is TRBV6-5, the J gene TRBJ2-5; possible D gene TRBD1, 5 bases. Source: CD4+ T cells from PBMCs cultured with HCoV-229E spike peptides, taken before COVID-19 vaccination. The CDR3 region has the DNA TGTGCCAGCAGTTACCCAGGGAAAGAGACCCAGTACTTC. Protein: CASSYPGKETQYF.